The present TCR beta chain was sequenced within a study of blood T cell repertoires in COVID-19. V was pared by 1 base and J by 3 bases, with 7 bases between. This CDR3 has 14 amino acids. CDR1 and CDR2 (germline): MNHNS, SASEGT. The data were produced by immunoSEQ multiplex PCR, yet TCRdb's version contains in-frame clones alone and is incomplete. The sample carries approximately 81,000 clones, 82% recorded once. This clone was seen many times. Sequencing used peripheral blood. V usage is TRBV6-1 and J usage is TRBJ1-5; TRBD1 is a possible D gene (5 bases). This TCR was recovered from a human donor in a cohort sampled during active COVID-19. The CDR3 is CASSEGTTNQPQHF. CDR3 coding DNA: TGTGCCAGCAGTGAAGGGACAACCAATCAGCCCCAGCATTTT.